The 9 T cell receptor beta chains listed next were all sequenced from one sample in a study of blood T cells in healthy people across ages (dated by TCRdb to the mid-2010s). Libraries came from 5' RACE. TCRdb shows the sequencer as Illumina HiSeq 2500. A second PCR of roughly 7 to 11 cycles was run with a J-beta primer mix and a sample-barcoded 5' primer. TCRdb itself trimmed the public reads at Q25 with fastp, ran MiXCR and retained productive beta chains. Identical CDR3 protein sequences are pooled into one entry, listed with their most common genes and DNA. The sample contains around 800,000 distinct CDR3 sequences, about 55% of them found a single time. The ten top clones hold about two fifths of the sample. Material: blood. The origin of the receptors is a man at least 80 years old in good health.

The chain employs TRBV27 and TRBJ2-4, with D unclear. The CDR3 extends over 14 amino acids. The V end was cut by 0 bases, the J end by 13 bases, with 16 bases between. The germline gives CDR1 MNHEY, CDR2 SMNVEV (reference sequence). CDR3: CASSLSRTNNEQYF. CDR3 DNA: TGTGCCAGCAGTTTATCGCGGACCAACAATGAGCAGTACTTC.

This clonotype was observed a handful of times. The CDR3 DNA reads TGTGCCAGCAGTCCAATAGGGGGCGGGTCGAGTGCGGGTGAAAAACTGTTTTTT. Its protein is CASSPIGGGSSAGEKLFF. The chain links TRBV25-1 to TRBJ1-4; the match to TRBD1 covers 7 bases. V lost 5 bases and J lost 7; bases outside the gene matches: 19. CDR1 and CDR2 from the germline V gene are MGHDK and SYGVNS. The CDR3 has 18 amino acids.

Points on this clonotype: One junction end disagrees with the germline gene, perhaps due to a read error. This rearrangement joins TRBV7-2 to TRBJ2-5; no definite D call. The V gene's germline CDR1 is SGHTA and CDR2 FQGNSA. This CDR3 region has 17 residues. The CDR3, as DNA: TGTGCCGGCAGCTTAGTCCCGAATAACTTGTACCAAGAGACCCAGTACTTC. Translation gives CAGSLVPNNLYQETQYF.

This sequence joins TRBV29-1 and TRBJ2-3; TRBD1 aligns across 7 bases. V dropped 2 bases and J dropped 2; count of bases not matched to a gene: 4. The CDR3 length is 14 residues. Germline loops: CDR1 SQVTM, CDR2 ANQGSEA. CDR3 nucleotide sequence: TGCAGCGTTGAATCGGGACAGCACACAGATACGCAGTATTTT. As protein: CSVESGQHTDTQYF.

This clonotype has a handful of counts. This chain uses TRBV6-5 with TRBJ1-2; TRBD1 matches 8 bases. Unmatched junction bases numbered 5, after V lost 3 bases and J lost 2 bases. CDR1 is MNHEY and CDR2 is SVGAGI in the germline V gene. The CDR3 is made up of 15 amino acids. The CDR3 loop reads CASSYQDRANYGYTF. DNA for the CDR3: TGTGCCAGCAGTTATCAGGACAGGGCCAACTATGGCTACACCTTC.

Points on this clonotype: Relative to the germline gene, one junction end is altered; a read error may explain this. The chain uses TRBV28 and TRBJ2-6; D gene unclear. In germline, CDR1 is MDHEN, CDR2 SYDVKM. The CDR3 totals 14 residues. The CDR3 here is CAGSFNSGANVLTF. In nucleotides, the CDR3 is TGTGCCGGCAGTTTCAACTCCGGGGCCAACGTCCTGACTTTC. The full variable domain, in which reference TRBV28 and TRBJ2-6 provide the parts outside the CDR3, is DVKVTQSSRYLVKRTGEKVFLECVQDMDHENMFWYRQDPGLGLRLIYFSYDVKMKEKGDIPEGYSVSREKKERFSLILESASTNQTSMYLCAGSFNSGANVLTFGAGSRLTVL.

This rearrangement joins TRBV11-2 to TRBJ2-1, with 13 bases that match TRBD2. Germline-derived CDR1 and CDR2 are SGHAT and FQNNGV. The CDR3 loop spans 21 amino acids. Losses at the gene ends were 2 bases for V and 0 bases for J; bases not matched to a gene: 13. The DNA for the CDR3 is TGTGCCAGCAGCTTAAAGGGCGCGGGACTAGCGGGACAGCGCTCCTACAATGAGCAGTTCTTC. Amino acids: CASSLKGAGLAGQRSYNEQFF.

The CDR3 DNA is TGTGCCAGCTTTGGGACTAGCGGGAGAACAGAGACCCAGTACTTC. Its protein is CASFGTSGRTETQYF. The V and J genes are TRBV7-9 and TRBJ2-5, with 14 bases aligning to TRBD2. Germline CDR1 and CDR2: SEHNR and FQNEAQ (reference sequence). V shed 8 bases, J shed 4 bases, and the junction held 6 bases outside the gene matches. The CDR3 covers 15 residues. The whole variable domain, remainder taken from reference TRBV7-9 and TRBJ2-5, is DTGVSQNPRHKITKRGQNVTFRCDPISEHNRLYWYRQTLGQGPEFLTYFQNEAQLEKSRLLSDRFSAERPKGSFSTLEIQRTEQGDSAMYLCASFGTSGRTETQYFGPGTRLLVL.

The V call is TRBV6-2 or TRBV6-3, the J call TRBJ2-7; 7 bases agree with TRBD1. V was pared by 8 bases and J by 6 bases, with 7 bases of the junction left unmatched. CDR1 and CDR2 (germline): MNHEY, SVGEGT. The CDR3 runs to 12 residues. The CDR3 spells CASGETGIEQYF. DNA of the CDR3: TGTGCCAGCGGCGAGACAGGGATCGAGCAGTACTTC.